This TCR beta chain was sequenced for a study of T cell repertoires in cytomegalovirus infection. The overall study: CMV infection plus the matching HLA type was flagged by public TCR beta signatures.

TCRdb redid the calling of the reads with MiXCR, one entry per CDR3 protein. Of over 120,000 distinct CDR3 sequences in the sample, around 32% were seen once. The ends were cut back, 1 base at V and 2 bases at J, with 9 bases in the middle. This CDR3 contains 14 residues. This clonotype was observed a few times. What it binds is not known. The sequence was obtained from a human donor in good health (CMV status not recorded). Some clones in this sample may be carry-over from other donors' samples. This material consisted of CD8+ T cells from cultured PBMCs, taken from culture after CMV antigen stimulation. The V gene is TRBV12-3 or TRBV12-4, the J gene TRBJ2-7; no clear D gene. CDR3 region: CASSLGDPAYEQYF. The CDR3, as DNA: TGTGCCAGCAGTTTAGGTGACCCGGCCTACGAGCAGTACTTC.